This TCR beta chain was recorded in a study of beta chain features in type 1 diabetes. Whole-study results and caveats: It was among patients, rather than healthy donors, that naive, central memory and Treg TCRB repertoires appeared more similar. There was a possibility that cDNA sequencing over-represented cells with high TCR expression.

The entirety of the isolated RNA underwent reverse transcription, so expressed TCRB transcripts were sequenced. Each sample of naive, central memory or regulatory T cells had, on average, about 3.57 million reads. Sequenced by immunoSEQ multiplex PCR; TCRdb stores in-frame clones only, minus some. The table shows fewer than 250,000 clones, with 55% to 70% occurring only once. CD4+ naive, central memory, regulatory and stem cell-like memory cells were sorted via CD45RO/CCR7/CD25/CD127/CD95/CD27. Details on this clone: What it recognizes is unknown.

CDR3 length equals 13 residues. The V end lost 7 bases, the J end lost 5 bases, and 13 bases lay between the germline ends. The germline gives CDR1 LNHDA, CDR2 SQIVND (reference sequence). This chain joins TRBV19 and TRBJ2-3; maybe TRBD1 (6 bases). The sequence came from a man younger than 40 in good health. The material sequenced was naive CD4+ T cells from blood. In DNA, the CDR3 is TGTGCCAGTACTGTGACAGGTGAAGATACGCAGTATTTT. The encoded protein is CASTVTGEDTQYF.